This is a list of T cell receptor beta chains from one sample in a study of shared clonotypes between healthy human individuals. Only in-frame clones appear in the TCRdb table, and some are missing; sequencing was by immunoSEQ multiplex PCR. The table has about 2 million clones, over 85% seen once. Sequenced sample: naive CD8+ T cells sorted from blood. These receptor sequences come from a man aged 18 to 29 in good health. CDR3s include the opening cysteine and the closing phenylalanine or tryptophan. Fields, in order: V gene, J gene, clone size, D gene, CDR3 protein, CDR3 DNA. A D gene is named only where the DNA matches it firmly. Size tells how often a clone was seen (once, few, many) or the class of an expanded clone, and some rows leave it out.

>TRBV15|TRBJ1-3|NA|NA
CATSEGTINTIYF
TGTGCCACCAGCGAGGGGACCATCAACACCATATATTTT
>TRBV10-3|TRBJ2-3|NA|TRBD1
CAISTTGGLDTQYF
TGTGCCATCAGTACCACAGGGGGTCTAGATACGCAGTATTTT
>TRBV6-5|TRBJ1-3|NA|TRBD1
CASSYLPTGEGNTIYF
TGTGCCAGCAGTTACCTACCGACAGGGGAAGGAAACACCATATATTTT
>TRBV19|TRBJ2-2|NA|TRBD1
CASSILGQGSTGELFF
TGTGCCAGTAGTATCCTTGGACAGGGGAGCACCGGGGAGCTGTTTTTT
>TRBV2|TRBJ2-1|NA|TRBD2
CASSLTSGSYNEQFF
TGTGCCAGCAGTTTGACTAGCGGGTCCTACAATGAGCAGTTCTTC
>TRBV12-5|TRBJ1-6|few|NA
CASGLDGGALHF
TGTGCTAGTGGTTTAGACGGCGGGGCCCTCCACTTT
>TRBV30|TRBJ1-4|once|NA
CAWGGLGEKLFF
TGTGCCTGGGGGGGCCTAGGGGAAAAACTGTTTTTT
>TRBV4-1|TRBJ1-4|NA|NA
CASSQMRGAGGEKLFF
TGCGCCAGCAGCCAGATGAGGGGCGCGGGTGGTGAAAAACTGTTTTTT
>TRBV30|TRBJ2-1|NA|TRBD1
CAWSVLGTGGDEQFF
TGTGCCTGGAGTGTACTGGGGACAGGGGGGGATGAGCAGTTCTTC
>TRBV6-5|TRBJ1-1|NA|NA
CASSYPAGSNTEAFF
TGTGCCAGCAGTTACCCGGCCGGGTCGAACACTGAAGCTTTCTTT
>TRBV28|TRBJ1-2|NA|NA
CASSLRSEGGGYTF
TGTGCCAGCAGTTTAAGATCGGAGGGAGGTGGCTACACCTTC
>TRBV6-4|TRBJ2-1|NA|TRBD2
CASSSLAGGYNEQFF
TGTGCCAGCAGTAGTCTAGCGGGAGGCTACAATGAGCAGTTCTTC
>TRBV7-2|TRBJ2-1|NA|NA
CASSQAGSAEQFF
TGTGCCAGCAGCCAAGCCGGGAGCGCTGAGCAGTTCTTC
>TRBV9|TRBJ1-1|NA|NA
CASSVGQGFTEAFF
TGTGCCAGCAGCGTAGGGCAGGGGTTCACTGAAGCTTTCTTT
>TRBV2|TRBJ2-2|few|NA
CASTLGDNSGELFF
TGTGCCAGCACCCTGGGGGACAATAGTGGGGAGCTGTTTTTT
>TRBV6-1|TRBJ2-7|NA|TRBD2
CASSVAGVSEQYF
TGTGCCAGTTCCGTAGCGGGAGTGAGTGAGCAGTACTTC
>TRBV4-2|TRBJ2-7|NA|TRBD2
CASSQGRDSFAYEQYF
TGTGCCAGCAGCCAGGGGAGGGACTCTTTTGCCTACGAGCAGTACTTC
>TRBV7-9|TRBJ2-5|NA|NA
CASSLEVSAQETQYF
TGTGCCAGCAGCTTAGAGGTGTCAGCCCAAGAGACCCAGTACTTC
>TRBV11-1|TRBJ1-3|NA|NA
CASSAGGEGLGDTIYF
TGTGCCAGCAGCGCCGGTGGTGAGGGCCTGGGAGACACCATATATTTT
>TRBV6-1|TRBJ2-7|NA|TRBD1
CASSETTGEIFYEQYF
TGTGCCAGCAGTGAAACGACAGGGGAAATTTTCTACGAGCAGTACTTC
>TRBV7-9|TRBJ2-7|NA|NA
CASSFLGGINYEQYF
TGTGCCAGCAGCTTCCTCGGGGGCATCAACTACGAGCAGTACTTC
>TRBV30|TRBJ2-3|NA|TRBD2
CAWSGDPAGDTQYF
TGTGCCTGGAGCGGGGACCCAGCGGGGGATACGCAGTATTTT
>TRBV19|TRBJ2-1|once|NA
CASSGGYNEQFF
TGTGCCAGTAGCGGGGGTTACAATGAGCAGTTCTTC
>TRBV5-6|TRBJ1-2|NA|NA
CASSGDLGGYTF
TGTGCCAGCAGCGGGGACCTCGGCGGCTACACCTTC
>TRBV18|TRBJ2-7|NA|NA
CASSPTDGYEQYF
TGTGCCAGCTCACCTACTGACGGGTACGAGCAGTACTTC
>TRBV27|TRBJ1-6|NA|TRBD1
CASSYRGHSPLHF
TGTGCCAGCAGTTACAGGGGGCACTCACCCCTCCACTTT
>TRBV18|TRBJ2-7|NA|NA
CASSAPEGAYEQYF
TGTGCCAGCTCAGCGCCCGAGGGGGCCTACGAGCAGTACTTC
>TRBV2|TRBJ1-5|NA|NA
CASGQRLESLGVYQPQHF
TGTGCCAGCGGGCAACGACTGGAGAGCTTGGGTGTCTATCAGCCCCAGCATTTT
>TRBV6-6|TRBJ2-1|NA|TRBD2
CASSSGIIEQFF
TGTGCCAGCAGCAGCGGGATCATTGAGCAGTTCTTC
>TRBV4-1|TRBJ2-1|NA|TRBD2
CASSLPHQGGDNEQFF
TGCGCCAGCAGCCTCCCTCACCAGGGAGGGGACAATGAGCAGTTCTTC
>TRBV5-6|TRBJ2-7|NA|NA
CASSFPTGSYEQYF
TGTGCCAGCAGCTTCCCTACAGGAAGCTACGAGCAGTACTTC
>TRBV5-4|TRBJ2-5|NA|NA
CASSLDRRGAVQETQYF
TGTGCCAGCAGCTTGGATCGACGGGGGGCAGTCCAAGAGACCCAGTACTTC
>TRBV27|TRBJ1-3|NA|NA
CASSGTKNTIYF
TGTGCCAGCAGTGGAACAAAAAACACCATATATTTT
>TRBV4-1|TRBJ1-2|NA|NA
CASSQDLLTEANYGYTF
TGCGCCAGCAGCCAAGATCTCCTTACGGAAGCTAACTATGGCTACACCTTC
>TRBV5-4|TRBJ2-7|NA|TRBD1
CASSFGDRVYEQYF
TGTGCCAGCAGCTTCGGGGACAGGGTCTATGAGCAGTACTTC
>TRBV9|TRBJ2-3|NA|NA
CASSPNNPTDTQYF
TGTGCCAGCAGCCCCAATAACCCCACAGATACGCAGTATTTT
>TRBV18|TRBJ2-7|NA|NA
CASSPNTGPEQYF
TGTGCCAGCTCGCCCAATACCGGACCCGAGCAGTACTTC
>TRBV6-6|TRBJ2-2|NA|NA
CASINTGELFF
TGTGCCAGCATTAACACCGGGGAGCTGTTTTTT
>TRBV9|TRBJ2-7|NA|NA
CASSVTDGAYEQYF
TGTGCCAGCAGCGTCACCGACGGGGCCTACGAGCAGTACTTC
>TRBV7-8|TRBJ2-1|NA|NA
CASSLARVDSYNEQFF
TGTGCCAGCAGCTTAGCGCGGGTGGACTCCTACAATGAGCAGTTCTTC
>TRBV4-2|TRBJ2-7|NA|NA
CASSLETGVNEQYF
TGTGCCAGCAGCCTCGAGACGGGGGTGAACGAGCAGTACTTC
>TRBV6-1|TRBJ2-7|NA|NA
CASSDMTGNAYEQYF
TGTGCCAGCAGTGACATGACAGGAAATGCCTACGAGCAGTACTTC
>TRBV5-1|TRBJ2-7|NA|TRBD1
CASSLLAGDSESYEQYF
TGCGCCAGCAGCTTGCTTGCTGGGGACAGTGAGTCCTACGAGCAGTACTTC
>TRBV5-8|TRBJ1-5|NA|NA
CASSLVQGVQPQHF
TGTGCCAGCAGCTTGGTGCAGGGTGTTCAGCCCCAGCATTTT
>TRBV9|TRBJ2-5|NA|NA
CASSVGTVIQETQYF
TGTGCCAGCAGCGTAGGGACAGTCATCCAAGAGACCCAGTACTTC
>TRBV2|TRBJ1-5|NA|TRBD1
CASSVSRGEPQHF
TGTGCCAGCAGTGTTTCCAGGGGGGAGCCCCAGCATTTT
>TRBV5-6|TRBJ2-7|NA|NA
CASSFGAGSSYEQYF
TGTGCCAGCAGCTTCGGCGCGGGGAGCTCCTACGAGCAGTACTTC
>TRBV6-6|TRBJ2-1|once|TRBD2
CASRTSGDPNEQFF
TGTGCCAGCAGAACCAGCGGGGACCCCAATGAGCAGTTCTTC
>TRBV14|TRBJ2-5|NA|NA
CASSQDPGAGLETQYF
TGTGCCAGCAGCCAAGATCCAGGGGCAGGGCTGGAGACCCAGTACTTC
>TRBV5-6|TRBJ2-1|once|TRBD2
CASSLGLAVDEQFF
TGTGCCAGCAGCTTGGGACTAGCGGTCGATGAGCAGTTCTTC
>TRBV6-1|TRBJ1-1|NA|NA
CASSEAGGNTEAFF
TGTGCCAGCAGTGAAGCAGGGGGGAACACTGAAGCTTTCTTT
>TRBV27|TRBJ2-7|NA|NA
CASSLSARASYEQYF
TGTGCCAGCAGTTTATCGGCACGAGCCTCCTACGAGCAGTACTTC
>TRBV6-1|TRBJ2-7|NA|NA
CASSELGNSYEQYF
TGTGCCAGCAGTGAATTAGGGAACTCCTACGAGCAGTACTTC
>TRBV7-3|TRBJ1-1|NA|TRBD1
CASSLDRGNTEAFF
TGTGCCAGCAGCTTAGACAGGGGGAACACTGAAGCTTTCTTT